Shown below are 26 T cell receptor beta chains from a single sample sequenced in a study of cytomegalovirus exposure and HLA in healthy donors. Researchers ran the PCR with 60 Vbeta and 13 Jbeta primers. Some clones are missing from TCRdb's copy, which holds only in-frame ones; the method was immunoSEQ multiplex PCR. The sample yields about 130,000 clones, around 80% seen once. Sequenced input: PBMCs. These receptors were taken from a woman in her 50s in good health and CMV-seronegative.

The gene calls are TRBV18 and TRBJ2-7; 7 bases match TRBD1. CDR1 and CDR2 from the germline V gene are KGHSH and LQKENI. The CDR3 length is 13 residues. Trimming cost V 3 bases and J 7 bases; bases outside gene matches: 6. The chain's CDR3 is CASSPDRVEEQYF. DNA for the CDR3: TGTGCCAGCTCACCCGACAGGGTGGAAGAGCAGTACTTC. Complete variable domain (other parts from reference TRBV18 and TRBJ2-7): NAGVMQNPRHLVRRRGQEARLRCSPMKGHSHVYWYRQLPEEGLKFMVYLQKENIIDESGMPKERFSAEFPKEGPSILRIQQVVRGDSAAYFCASSPDRVEEQYFGPGTRLTVT.

Only a few counts were recorded for this clone. The chain combines TRBV28 with TRBJ2-3; TRBD1 aligns across 8 bases. This CDR3 comprises 15 residues. After removal of 2 bases from V and 2 bases from J, the junction contained 3 bases not matched to a gene. Germline V gene sequence: CDR1 MDHEN, CDR2 SYDVKM. The CDR3 loop reads CASSLPQGATDTQYF. CDR3 in DNA: TGTGCCAGCAGTTTACCTCAGGGGGCCACAGATACGCAGTATTTT. The variable domain in full, completed from reference TRBV28 and TRBJ2-3, reads DVKVTQSSRYLVKRTGEKVFLECVQDMDHENMFWYRQDPGLGLRLIYFSYDVKMKEKGDIPEGYSVSREKKERFSLILESASTNQTSMYLCASSLPQGATDTQYFGPGTRLTVL.

This clone was observed a few times. In nucleotides, the CDR3 is TGTGCCAGCAGGGGCGCGGGAGAATACGAGACCCAGTACTTC. Amino acids: CASRGAGEYETQYF. The chain combines TRBV7-6 with TRBJ2-5; 7 bases are a match to TRBD2. Germline values: CDR1 SGHVS, CDR2 FNYEAQ. Unmatched junction bases numbered 9, after V lost 6 bases and J lost 5 bases. This CDR3 is built from 14 residues.

This clone appeared a single time. The gene calls are TRBV27 and TRBJ2-3, with 8 bases fitting TRBD1. The CDR3 is made up of 16 amino acids. V gave up 6 bases and J gave up 5 bases; unmatched junction bases: 13. CDR1 and CDR2 from the germline V gene are MNHEY and SMNVEV (reference sequence). The CDR3 coding sequence is TGTGCCAGCAGCCCCTCCCCCGGACAGGGACAAGATACGCAGTATTTT. Protein product: CASSPSPGQGQDTQYF.

This clone was counted a single time. The genes are TRBV2 and TRBJ1-3; the D is unclear. Looked up from germline, CDR1 is SNHLY and CDR2 is FYNNEI. The CDR3 extends over 18 amino acids. The V end was cut by 5 bases, the J end by 2 bases, with 22 bases between. CDR3 region: CASSHPLEADITGNTIYF. Written as DNA, the CDR3 is TGTGCCAGCAGTCACCCGTTAGAGGCAGATATAACTGGAAACACCATATATTTT.

The rearrangement joins TRBV7-3 to TRBJ2-1, with 15 bases fitting TRBD2. Germline assignment: CDR1 SGHTA and CDR2 FQGTGA. The CDR3 runs 16 residues. With V trimmed by 5 bases and J by 5 bases, 4 bases remained unmatched. CDR3: CASSPGLAGGNNEQFF. The CDR3 DNA is TGTGCCAGCAGCCCCGGACTAGCGGGAGGGAACAATGAGCAGTTCTTC.

The chain uses TRBV27 and TRBJ2-1; 7 bases fit TRBD2. The CDR3 spans 12 residues. The germline V gene has CDR1 MNHEY and CDR2 SMNVEV (reference sequence). V dropped 8 bases and J dropped 9; count of bases not matched to a gene: 7. The CDR3 region has the DNA TGTGCCAGCGCGCGGGAGTTGGGTGAGCAGTTCTTC. Protein product: CASARELGEQFF.

Notes on this clone: Sequence at one end of the junction differs from germline and may be a read error. This rearrangement joins TRBV6-1 to TRBJ1-5; TRBD1 agrees at 7 bases. The CDR3 has 14 residues. Germline V gene lookup returns CDR1 MNHNS and CDR2 SASEGT. As DNA, the CDR3 is TGTGCCAGCAGTGAGTCAGGGGGAGGTCAGCCCCAGAATTTT. This codes for CASSESGGGQPQNF.

The rearrangement links TRBV10-3 to TRBJ2-3; 11 bases match TRBD2. CDR1 and CDR2 (germline): ENHRY, SYGVKD. The CDR3 length is 15 residues. J was trimmed by 2 bases and V by 5 bases; bases with no gene match: 3. CDR3 sequence reads: CAISPGLAATDTQYF. CDR3 sequence (DNA): TGTGCCATCAGTCCGGGACTAGCGGCCACAGATACGCAGTATTTT.

The chain joins TRBV19 to TRBJ1-2, with a possible D match to TRBD1 (5 bases). V was cut by 7 bases and J by 4 bases, with 13 bases left in between. Germline CDR1 is LNHDA and CDR2 is SQIVND (reference sequence). The CDR3 extends over 13 amino acids. As DNA, the CDR3 is TGTGCCAGTACTGGGCGGGGGGGCTATGGCTACACCTTC. Translating gives CASTGRGGYGYTF.

The chain carries TRBV27 and TRBJ2-3, with 10 positions matching TRBD2. The CDR3 runs 16 residues. V was pared by 4 bases and J by 5 bases, with 9 bases of the junction left unmatched. The germline V gene encodes CDR1 MNHEY and CDR2 SMNVEV (reference sequence). This CDR3 is CASSWKPSGGGDTQYF. The CDR3, as DNA: TGTGCCAGCAGTTGGAAACCTAGCGGGGGTGGAGATACGCAGTATTTT.

The chain is built from TRBV6-1 and TRBJ2-5, with TRBD1 identical over 7 bases. The junction had 3 bases not matched to a gene; V was cut back by 1 base and J by 4 bases. CDR1 is MNHNS and CDR2 is SASEGT in the germline V gene. The CDR3 consists of 14 residues. For the CDR3, the DNA is TGTGCCAGCAGTGAAGTCTACAGGGGAGAGACCCAGTACTTC. Protein sequence: CASSEVYRGETQYF.

CDR3 coding DNA: TGTGCCAGCAGACGTGGACTAGCGGGAGGGCCCTTCACAGATACGCAGTATTTT. Encoded protein: CASRRGLAGGPFTDTQYF. V usage is TRBV11-2 and J usage is TRBJ2-3, with TRBD2 matching 15 bases. This CDR3 is 18 amino acids long. Germline V CDR1 and CDR2: SGHAT, FQNNGV. With V trimmed by 6 bases and J by 2 bases, 9 bases remained unmatched. The variable domain in full, completed from reference TRBV11-2 and TRBJ2-3, reads EAGVAQSPRYKIIEKRQSVAFWCNPISGHATLYWYQQILGQGPKLLIQFQNNGVVDDSQLPKDRFSAERLKGVDSTLKIQPAKLEDSAVYLCASRRGLAGGPFTDTQYFGPGTRLTVL.

The genes are TRBV30 and TRBJ1-1, with 7 bases that match TRBD1. Losses at the gene ends were 2 bases for V and 1 base for J; bases not matched to a gene: 7. The CDR3 runs to 15 residues. Per germline, CDR1 GTSNPN and CDR2 SVGIG (reference sequence). The CDR3 coding sequence is TGTGCCTGGAGTCCCTACTCAGGGGGGAACACTGAAGCTTTCTTT. Its translation: CAWSPYSGGNTEAFF.

This chain links TRBV10-3 with TRBJ2-4; possibly TRBD1 for D (6 bases). V shed 2 bases and J shed 1 base, with 15 bases lying between them. Germline loops: CDR1 ENHRY, CDR2 SYGVKD. The length of the CDR3 is 17 residues. Written as DNA, the CDR3 is TGTGCCATCAGTGAGACAGCGACAGGAACGGCCAAAAACATTCAGTACTTC. Residues: CAISETATGTAKNIQYF.

This clone was seen more than once but under ten times. The chain has TRBV5-4 and TRBJ2-3; D not certain. The CDR3 covers 13 residues. Germline CDR1 reads SGHNT; CDR2 reads YYREEE (reference sequence). The V and J ends lost 1 base and 3 bases respectively, with 6 bases between them. As DNA, the CDR3 is TGTGCCAGCAGCTTGCCAGTTACAGATACGCAGTATTTT. Its translation is CASSLPVTDTQYF.

V is TRBV7-2 and J is TRBJ2-3; 9 bases match TRBD2. This CDR3 is 15 amino acids long. Germline CDR1 and CDR2: SGHTA and FQGNSA. Unmatched junction bases numbered 6, after V lost 4 bases and J lost 4 bases. CDR3 nucleotide sequence: TGTGCCAGCAGCTCTACTAGCGGGCTTCCAGATACGCAGTATTTT. Amino acids: CASSSTSGLPDTQYF.

This chain joins TRBV7-2 and TRBJ2-7, with D hard to call. CDR1 SGHTA and CDR2 FQGNSA come from the germline V gene. V lost 5 bases and J lost 3, with 11 bases in between. The CDR3 contains 13 residues. In nucleotides, the CDR3 is TGTGCCAGCAGCCTAAAACTACTCTACGAGCAGTACTTC. It is translated as CASSLKLLYEQYF.

This rearrangement joins TRBV7-2 to TRBJ1-1, with D unresolved. Germline loops: CDR1 SGHTA, CDR2 FQGNSA. The CDR3 consists of 16 residues. V lost 0 bases to trimming and J lost 4 bases, with 15 bases between them. The CDR3 DNA is TGTGCCAGCAGCTTAGCGCTGGCAGGTAAAGGCACTGAAGCTTTCTTT. It is translated as CASSLALAGKGTEAFF. Together with reference TRBV7-2 and TRBJ1-1, the CDR3 gives the full variable domain: GAGVSQSPSNKVTEKGKDVELRCDPISGHTALYWYRQSLGQGLEFLIYFQGNSAPDKSGLPSDRFSAERTGGSVSTLTIQRTQQEDSAVYLCASSLALAGKGTEAFFGQGTRLTVV.

V is TRBV19 and J is TRBJ1-1, with D possibly matching TRBD1 (6 bases). Deletions cut 6 bases from V and 4 bases from J, with 18 bases between. The CDR3 has 15 amino acids. Germline lookup yields CDR1 LNHDA and CDR2 SQIVND (reference sequence). The DNA for the CDR3 is TGTGCCAGTAGCTTAAACCGGGACATCGTCACTGAAGCTTTCTTT. Protein: CASSLNRDIVTEAFF.

The rearrangement joins TRBV9 to TRBJ2-5, with no clear D. Trimming removed 0 bases at V and 1 base at J, with 4 bases between. CDR3 size: 13 residues. Germline V CDR1 and CDR2: SGDLS, YYNGEE. The CDR3 coding sequence is TGTGCCAGCAGCGTAGCCGGCCAAGAGACCCAGTACTTC. Its translation: CASSVAGQETQYF.

The CDR3 sequence: CASSVGRAGVTDTQYF. In nucleotides, the CDR3 is TGTGCCAGCAGCGTAGGTCGGGCAGGGGTCACAGATACGCAGTATTTT. The rearrangement uses TRBV9 and TRBJ2-3, with a weak D call TRBD1 (6 bases). The V and J ends lost 0 bases and 2 bases respectively, with 13 bases between them. Per germline, CDR1 SGDLS and CDR2 YYNGEE. This CDR3 is built from 16 residues.

The rearrangement links TRBV28 to TRBJ2-1; weak D call: TRBD2 (6 bases). V was pared by 6 bases and J by 9 bases, with 12 bases between. This CDR3 contains 12 residues. CDR1 is MDHEN, CDR2 SYDVKM, per germline. In DNA form, the CDR3 reads TGTGCCAGCAGGGAGGGCCCTACTGAGCAGTTCTTC. Translated, it gives CASREGPTEQFF.

V gene TRBV6-6 combines with J gene TRBJ1-1; 8 bases fit TRBD1. This CDR3 region has 14 residues. Germline V gene data show CDR1 as MNHNY and CDR2 as SVGAGI (reference sequence). Losses at the gene ends were 5 bases for V and 5 bases for J; bases not matched to a gene: 7. The CDR3, as DNA: TGTGCCAGCAGTGTTACAGGGGGGGTAACTGAAGCTTTCTTT. This sequence encodes CASSVTGGVTEAFF.

The chain recombines TRBV28 with TRBJ2-3; D possibly corresponds to TRBD2 (5 bases). Germline V gene lookup returns CDR1 MDHEN and CDR2 SYDVKM. V was clipped by 0 bases and J by 5 bases, with 12 bases between them. CDR3 size: 15 residues. The chain's CDR3 is CASSLWRVPGDTQYF. The DNA of the CDR3 is TGTGCCAGCAGTTTATGGAGGGTCCCCGGAGATACGCAGTATTTT.

The chain has TRBV29-1 and TRBJ2-5, with 14 bases aligning to TRBD2. The CDR3 contains 15 residues. In germline, CDR1 is SQVTM, CDR2 ANQGSEA. J was trimmed by 4 bases and V by 6 bases; bases with no gene match: 7. The CDR3 spells CSVGTSGSIGETQYF. As DNA, the CDR3 is TGCAGCGTAGGGACTAGCGGGAGTATAGGAGAGACCCAGTACTTC.